The TCR beta chain described here comes from a study of T-cell reconstitution after alpha-beta-depleted transplantation in children. On this clonotype itself: The antigen remains unidentified.

The TCRbeta library incorporated unique molecular identifiers. TCRdb independently ran MiXCR on the PCR reads; one entry per CDR3 protein. Among some 87,000 distinct CDR3 sequences, roughly 16% were seen once, and the ten largest hold about 18%. General observations from the study: The study reportedly traced alpha-beta T cells about two months after transplant to several hundred expanded graft clones. In some patients, recipient T cells and intrathymic progenitors surviving conditioning explained high day-60 diversity.

The CDR3 extends over 12 amino acids. V shed 8 bases and J shed 5 bases, with 12 bases lying between them. CDR1 and CDR2 from the germline V gene are MNHEY and SMNVEV (reference sequence). This TCR came from a male patient aged 2-10 years who had a stem cell transplant for acute lymphoblastic leukemia, so the T cells may come from the graft donor. V is TRBV27 and J is TRBJ1-1, with D unclear. The sample was PBMCs, mostly from graft donor cells, taken 180 days after TCRalphabeta/CD19-depleted stem cell transplant. This CDR3 reads CASGPLGTEAFF. The CDR3 nucleotides are TGTGCCAGCGGGCCCCTGGGGACTGAAGCTTTCTTT.